This TCR beta chain was observed in a study of blood T cell repertoires in COVID-19. About the study: Sample material is recorded as cDNA or gDNA derived from T cells, B-cell-depleted T cells, or PBMCs.

CDR1 and CDR2 from the germline V gene are LNHNV and YYDKDF (reference sequence). The ends were cut back, 0 bases at V and 5 bases at J, with 10 bases in the middle. The CDR3 is 14 amino acids. Original analysis: Estimation of nucleated cell counts relied on the amplification of reference gene primers. Assay used: immunoSEQ multiplex PCR; TCRdb lists only in-frame clones, some missing. The DNA gave D and trimming, while V, J and clone size come from that table. The data hold roughly 200,000 clones, with around 84% observed a single time. The chain combines TRBV15 with TRBJ1-2; D ambiguous. The clonotype comes from a woman older than 75 with acute or convalescent COVID-19. Sequencing input: peripheral blood. Here the CDR3 reads CATSRDMTDYGYTF. The CDR3 DNA sequence: TGTGCCACCAGCAGAGATATGACTGATTATGGCTACACCTTC.